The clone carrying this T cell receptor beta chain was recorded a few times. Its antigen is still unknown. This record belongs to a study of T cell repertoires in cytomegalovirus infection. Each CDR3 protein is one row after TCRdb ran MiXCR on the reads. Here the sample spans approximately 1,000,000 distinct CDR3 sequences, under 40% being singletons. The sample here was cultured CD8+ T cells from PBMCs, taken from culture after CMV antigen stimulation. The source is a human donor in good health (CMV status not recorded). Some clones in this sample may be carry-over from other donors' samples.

The CDR3 region is CASSVLTDTEAFF. CDR3 in DNA: TGTGCCAGCAGCGTACTCACGGACACTGAAGCTTTCTTT. The rearrangement links TRBV9 to TRBJ1-1; the D is unclear. Germline V lookup: CDR1 SGDLS, CDR2 YYNGEE. Trimming pared 1 base from V and 3 bases from J, leaving 7 bases between. The CDR3 consists of 13 residues.